The 24 T cell receptor beta chains below come from one sample, sequenced in a study of blood T cell repertoires in COVID-19. Libraries were prepared by immunoSEQ multiplex PCR; TCRdb keeps only in-frame clonotypes and omits some of them. Here the sample spans about 220,000 clones, more than 75% being singletons. Source material: peripheral blood. These receptors were obtained from a human donor in a cohort sampled during active COVID-19.

The rearrangement joins TRBV7-9 to TRBJ2-5; 13 positions match TRBD2. J gave up 4 bases and V 2 bases, and 7 bases lay outside the gene matches. The CDR3 contains 17 residues. Germline assignment: CDR1 SEHNR and CDR2 FQNEAQ (reference sequence). The CDR3 protein is CASSLSVLAGGRETQYF. The CDR3 DNA reads TGTGCCAGCAGCTTAAGTGTACTAGCGGGAGGGCGAGAGACCCAGTACTTC.

The chain joins TRBV5-1 to TRBJ2-5, with 7 bases aligning to TRBD1. Germline loops: CDR1 SGHRS, CDR2 YFSETQ. V was pared by 2 bases and J by 4 bases, with 5 bases of the junction left unmatched. This CDR3 contains 14 residues. CDR3 DNA sequence: TGCGCCAGCAGCTTTAGGACAGGTGCAGAGACCCAGTACTTC. Its protein is CASSFRTGAETQYF.

The chain employs TRBV6-1 and TRBJ1-1; a weak D match, TRBD1 (5 bases). This CDR3 is 14 amino acids long. Trimming removed 2 bases at V and 6 bases at J, with 13 bases between. Per the germline V gene, CDR1 is MNHNS and CDR2 is SASEGT. The DNA of the CDR3 is TGTGCCAGCAGTGAAACGGGGGAGCGGCCTGAAGCTTTCTTT. Its translation is CASSETGERPEAFF.

The rearrangement uses TRBV4-3 and TRBJ2-1; 8 positions agree with TRBD2. V gave up 0 bases and J gave up 1 base; unmatched junction bases: 11. CDR1 and CDR2 (germline): LGHNA, YSLEER. The CDR3 is 19 residues long. The CDR3, as DNA: TGCGCCAGCAGCCAAGAACAAGATTTGGGACTAGGGTCCTACAATGAGCAGTTCTTC. Amino acid sequence: CASSQEQDLGLGSYNEQFF.

This clone was recorded once. The chain combines TRBV28 with TRBJ1-3; 7 positions agree with TRBD1. CDR3 length equals 15 residues. The V and J ends lost 6 bases and 9 bases, in that order; junction bases with no gene match: 14. The V gene's germline CDR1 is MDHEN and CDR2 SYDVKM. The CDR3 sequence: CASSLGTAGGGTIYF. The CDR3 bases are TGTGCCAGCAGCCTTGGGACAGCCGGGGGAGGCACCATATATTTT.

Details on this clone: The limits of the CDR3 on the DNA are not certain, so only TCRdb's listed CDR3 is given. This chain connects TRBV9 to TRBJ1-3. Germline V gene lookup returns CDR1 SGDLS and CDR2 YYNGEE. The CDR3 adds up to 13 amino acids, both ends counted. The chain's CDR3 is CASSVGRGNTIHF.

V usage is TRBV5-6 and J usage is TRBJ1-4; no clear D. Trimming shortened V by 1 base and J by 5 bases, and 12 bases separated the two germline ends. The CDR3 contains 15 residues. The germline CDR1 and CDR2 sequences are SGHDT and YYEEEE. CDR3 nucleotides: TGTGCCAGCAGCTTGTCCGTAAGCGAGAATGAAAAACTGTTTTTT. Protein product: CASSLSVSENEKLFF.

The chain joins TRBV15 to TRBJ1-5; 7 positions match TRBD1. With V trimmed by 3 bases and J by 4 bases, 6 bases remained unmatched. The germline gives CDR1 LNHNV, CDR2 YYDKDF (reference sequence). CDR3 length equals 15 residues. DNA for the CDR3: TGTGCCACCAGCAGGAGCAGGGGGTTAAATCAGCCCCAGCATTTT. It encodes CATSRSRGLNQPQHF.

The chain uses TRBV4-2 and TRBJ2-7; tentatively, D is TRBD2 (6 bases). The V and J ends lost 8 bases and 5 bases respectively, with 10 bases between them. Looked up from germline, CDR1 is LGHNA and CDR2 is YNFKEQ. The CDR3 totals 11 residues. Written as DNA, the CDR3 is TGTGCCAGCGGAACGGGAGACGAGCAGTACTTC. Translating gives CASGTGDEQYF.

The chain is built from TRBV5-1 and TRBJ2-3; D perhaps matches TRBD1 (5 bases). The CDR3 runs 14 residues. Germline V gene lookup returns CDR1 SGHRS and CDR2 YFSETQ. The V end lost 1 base, the J end lost 5 bases, and 11 bases lay between the germline ends. CDR3 region: CASSLLQGRDTQYF. The CDR3 region has the DNA TGCGCCAGCAGCTTGCTCCAGGGTAGAGATACGCAGTATTTT. Variable domain in full (rest from reference TRBV5-1 and TRBJ2-3): KAGVTQTPRYLIKTRGQQVTLSCSPISGHRSVSWYQQTPGQGLQFLFEYFSETQRNKGNFPGRFSGRQFSNSRSEMNVSTLELGDSALYLCASSLLQGRDTQYFGPGTRLTVL.

This chain uses TRBV27 with TRBJ2-1; D is uncertain. Germline CDR1 is MNHEY and CDR2 is SMNVEV (reference sequence). V was pared by 6 bases and J by 6 bases, with 12 bases between. The CDR3 covers 13 residues. The CDR3 sequence is CASRGSSPNEQFF. CDR3 in DNA: TGTGCCAGCAGGGGCAGTTCCCCCAATGAGCAGTTCTTC.

This clone has a single count. The chain combines TRBV12-3 or TRBV12-4 with TRBJ1-5, with D perhaps matching TRBD1 (5 bases). The CDR3 is 12 amino acids. Trimming pared 7 bases from V and 7 bases from J, leaving 11 bases between. The CDR3 reads CASTPGGQPQHF. Written as DNA, the CDR3 is TGTGCCAGCACCCCTGGGGGGCAGCCCCAGCATTTT.

The V and J genes are TRBV6-6 and TRBJ2-5; D remains ambiguous. V lost 6 bases to trimming and J lost 5 bases, with 16 bases between them. The CDR3 is 14 amino acids. Germline-derived CDR1 and CDR2 are MNHNY and SVGAGI (reference sequence). CDR3 protein: CASSDKAYRETQYF. The CDR3 DNA reads as TGTGCCAGCAGCGACAAGGCCTATCGGGAGACCCAGTACTTC.

The chain employs TRBV19 and TRBJ1-5; a weak D match, TRBD1 (5 bases). The V and J ends lost 4 bases and 7 bases respectively, with 17 bases between them. Germline values: CDR1 LNHDA, CDR2 SQIVND (reference sequence). This CDR3 region has 15 residues. In DNA form, the CDR3 reads TGTGCCAGTAGTACCACCGGGCAGGGCCGGCAGCCCCAGCATTTT. Translating gives CASSTTGQGRQPQHF.

This chain connects TRBV11-1 to TRBJ2-5; TRBD2 agrees at 10 bases. The CDR3 consists of 16 residues. J gave up 4 bases and V 2 bases, and 7 bases lay outside the gene matches. The germline gives CDR1 SGHAT, CDR2 FQDESV (reference sequence). CDR3 sequence: CASSLRGLARGETQYF. The CDR3 bases are TGTGCCAGCAGCTTACGGGGACTAGCGAGGGGAGAGACCCAGTACTTC.

The chain carries TRBV19 and TRBJ1-1; the match to TRBD1 covers 7 bases. In germline, CDR1 is LNHDA, CDR2 SQIVND (reference sequence). This CDR3 contains 15 residues. Trimming at V came to 6 bases and at J to 1 base, leaving 8 bases not matched to a gene. The DNA for the CDR3 is TGTGCCAGTAGAAGAACCGGGACAGCGAACACTGAAGCTTTCTTT. Its translation: CASRRTGTANTEAFF.

Only one count was recorded for this clone. The rearrangement links TRBV27 to TRBJ1-5, with 9 bases aligning to TRBD1. There are 15 residues in the CDR3. The germline CDR1 and CDR2 sequences are MNHEY and SMNVEV (reference sequence). The trim removed 4 bases at V and 7 bases at J, leaving 8 bases unmatched. The CDR3 is CASSSDRGFDQPQHF. The CDR3 DNA is TGTGCCAGCAGTTCTGACAGGGGGTTCGACCAGCCCCAGCATTTT.

This clone was detected once. The J gene is TRBJ1-5, the V gene TRBV19, with D hard to call. There are 16 residues in the CDR3. CDR1 is LNHDA, CDR2 SQIVND, per germline (reference sequence). The germline V and J ends were trimmed by 1 base and 2 bases, with 12 bases remaining between them. CDR3 sequence reads: CASSIVTAGGNQPQHF. In nucleotides, the CDR3 is TGTGCCAGTAGTATAGTCACCGCCGGGGGCAATCAGCCCCAGCATTTT.

The rearrangement joins TRBV3-1 (or the pseudogene TRBV3-2) to TRBJ1-1, with no clear D. V lost 4 bases to trimming and J lost 4 bases, with 10 bases between them. The CDR3 has 13 residues. The germline V gene encodes CDR1 LGHDT and CDR2 YNNKEL (reference sequence). CDR3 DNA: TGTGCCAGCAGCCGACTTCAGAGCACTGAAGCTTTCTTT. Amino acid sequence: CASSRLQSTEAFF.

Only one count was recorded for this clone. The V call is TRBV7-8, the J call TRBJ2-1; 9 bases are a match to TRBD2. CDR1 and CDR2 from the germline V gene are SGHVS and FQNEAQ. J gave up 7 bases and V 3 bases, and 10 bases lay outside the gene matches. CDR3 length: 16 residues. The CDR3 DNA sequence: TGTGCCAGCAGCTTTCCCCTGGGACTAGCCGGGAATGAGCAGTTCTTC. This encodes CASSFPLGLAGNEQFF.

This chain joins TRBV5-1 and TRBJ1-6; 7 nucleotides match TRBD1. The junction had 7 bases not matched to a gene; V was cut back by 2 bases and J by 8 bases. CDR1 and CDR2 from the germline V gene are SGHRS and YFSETQ. The CDR3 length is 15 residues. CDR3 residues: CASSLKGQLYSPLHF. CDR3 in DNA: TGCGCCAGCAGCTTAAAGGGACAGCTCTATTCACCCCTCCACTTT.

The chain joins TRBV4-1 to TRBJ2-3; 7 bases line up with TRBD1. CDR3 length: 17 amino acids. V shed 2 bases and J 0 bases; nucleotides not matched to a gene: 8. Germline CDR1 MGHRA, CDR2 YSYEKL. In nucleotides, the CDR3 is TGCGCCAGCAGCCAATATTTAGGGACAGCTAGCACAGATACGCAGTATTTT. Translation: CASSQYLGTASTDTQYF.

This chain joins TRBV6-5 and TRBJ1-4; 10 nucleotides align to TRBD1. This CDR3 has 15 residues. The germline V gene has CDR1 MNHEY and CDR2 SVGAGI. Trimming removed 8 bases from V and 6 bases from J; junction bases left unmatched: 9. CDR3 DNA sequence: TGTGCCAGCCGCAGCGAAGGGACAGGGGATGAAAAACTGTTTTTT. This codes for CASRSEGTGDEKLFF.

The CDR3 is CASSGRLIYEQYF. The CDR3 bases are TGCGCCAGCAGCGGCCGACTGATCTACGAGCAGTACTTC. The V and J genes are TRBV5-1 and TRBJ2-7; no clear D. The CDR3 has 13 amino acids. Trimming took off 4 bases at V and 3 bases at J, with 11 bases between the two ends. Germline V gene data show CDR1 as SGHRS and CDR2 as YFSETQ.